These 27 T cell receptor beta chains were sequenced from one sample in a study of cytomegalovirus exposure and HLA in healthy donors. The PCR contained 60 Vbeta and 13 Jbeta primers. Here immunoSEQ multiplex PCR was the method, and the copy in TCRdb shows in-frame clones only, minus some. Of 55,000 to 85,000 clones listed, 72% were seen once; the top ten hold 12%. The sequencing sample was made of PBMCs. The receptors originated from a woman in her thirties or forties in good health and CMV-seropositive.

The CDR3 reads CASSAGPYEQYF. In DNA, the CDR3 is TGTGCCAGCAGCGCAGGGCCCTACGAGCAGTACTTC. The chain couples TRBV6-5 to TRBJ2-7, with D perhaps TRBD1 (5 bases). Trimming cost V 6 bases and J 2 bases, with 8 bases left between them. This CDR3 has 12 residues. From germline, CDR1 is MNHEY and CDR2 SVGAGI.

The chain links TRBV7-9 to TRBJ2-1; TRBD2 agrees at 10 bases. The length of the CDR3 is 16 residues. Trimming cost V 0 bases and J 5 bases; bases outside gene matches: 4. The germline gives CDR1 SEHNR, CDR2 FQNEAQ (reference sequence). CDR3 in amino acids: CASSLALAGEHNEQFF. The DNA for the CDR3 is TGTGCCAGCAGCTTAGCGCTAGCGGGGGAACACAATGAGCAGTTCTTC.

This clone was counted once. The CDR3 nucleotides are TGTGCCAGCCGGACAGGACAAAATCAGCCCCAGCATTTT. Amino acids: CASRTGQNQPQHF. V and J are TRBV19 and TRBJ1-5, with 7 bases identical to TRBD1. CDR3 length equals 13 residues. The germline gives CDR1 LNHDA, CDR2 SQIVND (reference sequence). V gave up 9 bases and J gave up 4 bases; unmatched junction bases: 6. The complete variable domain, with remaining parts taken from reference TRBV19 and TRBJ1-5, reads DGGITQSPKYLFRKEGQNVTLSCEQNLNHDAMYWYRQDPGQGLRLIYYSQIVNDFQKGDIAEGYSVSREKKESFPLTVTSAQKNPTAFYLCASRTGQNQPQHFGDGTRLSIL.

The chain carries TRBV29-1 and TRBJ1-1; maybe TRBD1 (6 bases). Trimming left V 6 bases short and J 4 bases short, with 15 bases between. Germline loops: CDR1 SQVTM, CDR2 ANQGSEA. This CDR3 contains 13 residues. The CDR3 nucleotides are TGCAGCGTCCTACAGGGTCGGGGCACTGAAGCTTTCTTT. It encodes CSVLQGRGTEAFF. The full variable domain, with the rest looked up from reference TRBV29-1 and TRBJ1-1, is SAVISQKPSRDICQRGTSLTIQCQVDSQVTMMFWYRQQPGQSLTLIATANQGSEATYESGFVIDKFPISRPNLTFSTLTVSNMSPEDSSIYLCSVLQGRGTEAFFGQGTRLTVV.

V and J are TRBV28 and TRBJ2-7; TRBD1 aligns across 10 bases. The CDR3 totals 13 residues. Trimming cost V 5 bases and J 4 bases; bases outside gene matches: 2. Germline V CDR1 and CDR2: MDHEN, SYDVKM. The CDR3 is CASSLGQGYEQYF. The CDR3 DNA reads as TGTGCCAGCAGTCTGGGACAGGGGTACGAGCAGTACTTC.

This chain uses TRBV9 with TRBJ2-2; 9 bases line up with TRBD2. V was clipped by 0 bases and J by 6 bases; unmatched bases: 3. CDR3 length: 15 residues. The germline V gene has CDR1 SGDLS and CDR2 YYNGEE. CDR3 DNA sequence: TGTGCCAGCAGCGTAGGCGGGGGGGCCGCCGGGGAGCTGTTTTTT. It yields the protein CASSVGGGAAGELFF. Combining the CDR3 with reference TRBV9 and TRBJ2-2 gives the whole variable domain DSGVTQTPKHLITATGQRVTLRCSPRSGDLSVYWYQQSLDQGLQFLIQYYNGEERAKGNILERFSAQQFPDLHSELNLSSLELGDSALYFCASSVGGGAAGELFFGEGSRLTVL.

This clone was seen only a few times. The CDR3 DNA is TGTGCCGGACAGGCGAACTACGAGCAGTACTTC. It codes for CAGQANYEQYF. The rearrangement joins TRBV21-1 to TRBJ2-7; the tabulated D call, TRBD1, remains unverified against the DNA. TRBV21-1 is classified as a pseudogene. The CDR3 is made up of 11 amino acids.

The chain combines TRBV5-1 with TRBJ1-4; D perhaps matches TRBD1 (5 bases). Trimming cost V 5 bases and J 0 bases, with 5 bases left between them. The CDR3 sequence is 13 residues long. Germline V gene data show CDR1 as SGHRS and CDR2 as YFSETQ. CDR3 sequence reads: CASRDTTNEKLFF. The CDR3 nucleotides are TGCGCCAGCAGGGACACAACTAATGAAAAACTGTTTTTT.

J is TRBJ1-3 and V is TRBV4-1; D not certain. Germline assignment: CDR1 MGHRA and CDR2 YSYEKL. The CDR3 has 15 amino acids. V was cut by 0 bases and J by 3 bases, with 9 bases left in between. The CDR3 nucleotides are TGCGCCAGCAGCCAAGACGGGGTACGTGGAAACACCATATATTTT. This sequence encodes CASSQDGVRGNTIYF.

This clone has a handful of counts. The rearrangement uses TRBV27 and TRBJ2-3; D not resolved. The CDR3 extends over 14 amino acids. Germline V gives CDR1 MNHEY, CDR2 SMNVEV (reference sequence). The germline V and J ends were trimmed by 1 base and 5 bases, with 10 bases remaining between them. The CDR3 DNA sequence: TGTGCCAGCAGTTTATTTAGCCGAGGAGATACGCAGTATTTT. This translates into CASSLFSRGDTQYF.

This clone was detected only a few times. The V and J genes are TRBV7-3 and TRBJ2-2, with 8 bases aligning to TRBD2. The V segment lost 3 bases and the J segment 0 bases; nucleotides outside the gene matches: 9. The CDR3 length is 18 residues. In germline, CDR1 is SGHTA, CDR2 FQGTGA. CDR3 nucleotide sequence: TGTGCCAGCAGCTTGGGAATAGCGGGGTCTCCGAACACCGGGGAGCTGTTTTTT. It is translated as CASSLGIAGSPNTGELFF.

The chain recombines TRBV5-1 with TRBJ1-1; D gene unclear. Trimming stripped 0 bases from V and 7 bases from J, with 10 bases between. CDR1 SGHRS and CDR2 YFSETQ come from the germline V gene. The CDR3 covers 13 residues. CDR3 sequence: CASSLGDNLEAFF. The CDR3 DNA is TGCGCCAGCAGCTTGGGTGACAACCTTGAAGCTTTCTTT.

This clone appeared a few times. The chain links TRBV19 to TRBJ1-2; TRBD1 is a possible D gene (6 bases). Germline-derived CDR1 and CDR2 are LNHDA and SQIVND (reference sequence). Trimming stripped 7 bases from V and 7 bases from J, with 16 bases between. The CDR3 has 13 amino acids. The CDR3 here is CASTRVGGRGYTF. CDR3 DNA sequence: TGTGCCAGTACCCGGGTAGGGGGTCGTGGCTACACCTTC.

This clone was observed a single time. This sequence joins TRBV27 and TRBJ2-3; TRBD2 aligns across 14 bases. Germline V gene lookup returns CDR1 MNHEY and CDR2 SMNVEV (reference sequence). The length of the CDR3 is 16 residues. J was trimmed by 9 bases and V by 4 bases; bases with no gene match: 9. CDR3 in DNA: TGTGCCAGCAGTTATGGACTAGCGGGGGGCCCGAAGACGCAGTATTTT. It is translated as CASSYGLAGGPKTQYF.

Concerning this clone itself: One junction end disagrees with the germline gene, perhaps due to a read error. The gene calls are TRBV7-9 and TRBJ1-2; 8 positions agree with TRBD1. Germline V gene data show CDR1 as SEHNR and CDR2 as FQNEAQ (reference sequence). The CDR3 extends over 12 amino acids. In nucleotides, the CDR3 is TGTTCCAGCAGCTTACAGGGGGTTGGCTACACCTTC. It specifies CSSSLQGVGYTF.

V and J are TRBV5-4 and TRBJ2-2; tentatively, D is TRBD2 (5 bases). The germline V gene encodes CDR1 SGHNT and CDR2 YYREEE (reference sequence). V was clipped by 4 bases and J by 8 bases, with 15 bases between them. The CDR3 has 14 amino acids. The CDR3 nucleotides are TGTGCCAGCAGCCAGAGTCCGGGATCAGGGGAGCTGTTTTTT. Protein product: CASSQSPGSGELFF.

V gene TRBV19 combines with J gene TRBJ1-1; no definite D call. The V end lost 5 bases, the J end lost 1 base, and 11 bases lay between the germline ends. The CDR3 consists of 14 residues. The germline gives CDR1 LNHDA, CDR2 SQIVND (reference sequence). CDR3 sequence: CASSAGETNTEAFF. The DNA for the CDR3 is TGTGCCAGTAGTGCCGGGGAAACGAACACTGAAGCTTTCTTT. Using reference TRBV19 and TRBJ1-1 for the parts outside the CDR3, the full variable domain is DGGITQSPKYLFRKEGQNVTLSCEQNLNHDAMYWYRQDPGQGLRLIYYSQIVNDFQKGDIAEGYSVSREKKESFPLTVTSAQKNPTAFYLCASSAGETNTEAFFGQGTRLTVV.

V is TRBV7-9 and J is TRBJ2-5; D not certain. CDR3 size: 16 residues. CDR1 is SEHNR and CDR2 is FQNEAQ in the germline V gene (reference sequence). Between the trimmed V and J ends, which lost 0 bases and 1 base, there was a span of 12 bases. CDR3 in DNA: TGTGCCAGCAGCTTAGCGGAACATCAGGTCCAAGAGACCCAGTACTTC. Amino acid sequence: CASSLAEHQVQETQYF.

The chain carries TRBV2 and TRBJ2-7; 7 bases agree with TRBD2. The CDR3 is made up of 13 amino acids. The germline V gene encodes CDR1 SNHLY and CDR2 FYNNEI. After removal of 9 bases from V and 2 bases from J, the junction contained 7 bases not matched to a gene. The CDR3 DNA follows: TGTGCCAGAGCCCGGGGGGTAACCTACGAGCAGTACTTC. This sequence encodes CARARGVTYEQYF.

There are a few counts of this clone. V and J are TRBV5-7 and TRBJ2-3; 12 bases agree with TRBD2. TRBV5-7 is an open reading frame whose function is uncertain. The CDR3 runs to 17 residues. The V segment lost 10 bases and the J segment 5 bases; nucleotides outside the gene matches: 17. CDR3 bases: TGTGCCGGCCGAAAGGGGCTAGCGGGGGGGGTCCGAGATACGCAGTATTTT. Translated, it gives CAGRKGLAGGVRDTQYF.

A single count supports this clone. The rearrangement links TRBV19 to TRBJ1-4; D gene uncertain. The CDR3 loop spans 14 amino acids. V was trimmed by 10 bases and J by 8 bases, leaving 20 bases between them. Germline V gene data show CDR1 as LNHDA and CDR2 as SQIVND (reference sequence). Here the CDR3 DNA reads TGTGCCACCTACTCCCGAGGGCGGGAAGAAAAACTGTTTTTT. Translating it yields CATYSRGREEKLFF. Using reference TRBV19 and TRBJ1-4 for the parts outside the CDR3, the full variable domain is DGGITQSPKYLFRKEGQNVTLSCEQNLNHDAMYWYRQDPGQGLRLIYYSQIVNDFQKGDIAEGYSVSREKKESFPLTVTSAQKNPTAFYLCATYSRGREEKLFFGSGTQLSVL.

V is TRBV2 and J is TRBJ1-1; D ambiguous. Germline CDR1 SNHLY, CDR2 FYNNEI. This CDR3 region has 13 residues. V lost 2 bases, J lost 0 bases, and 4 bases lay in between. CDR3 loop: CASSEQVNTEAFF. As DNA, the CDR3 is TGTGCCAGCAGTGAACAGGTGAACACTGAAGCTTTCTTT.

This chain uses TRBV2 with TRBJ2-6, with a weak D call TRBD1 (6 bases). Germline V gene sequence: CDR1 SNHLY, CDR2 FYNNEI. The CDR3 extends over 15 amino acids. The V end lost 6 bases, the J end lost 0 bases, and 9 bases lay between the germline ends. CDR3 sequence reads: CASSGQFSGANVLTF. Written as DNA, the CDR3 is TGTGCCAGCAGCGGACAGTTCTCTGGGGCCAACGTCCTGACTTTC.

A few counts support this clone. This sequence joins TRBV7-9 and TRBJ2-5; TRBD2 matches at 14 bases. Unmatched junction bases numbered 4, after V lost 5 bases and J lost 2 bases. The CDR3 runs 16 residues. Germline CDR1 is SEHNR and CDR2 is FQNEAQ (reference sequence). The CDR3 sequence: CASSPGTSGGQETQYF. The CDR3 DNA reads TGTGCCAGCAGCCCCGGGACTAGCGGGGGTCAAGAGACCCAGTACTTC.

The chain employs TRBV5-4 and TRBJ1-1; a possible D gene is TRBD1 (5 bases). Trimming left V 0 bases short and J 9 bases short, with 9 bases between. Germline values: CDR1 SGHNT, CDR2 YYREEE (reference sequence). This CDR3 is built from 12 residues. The CDR3 DNA reads as TGTGCCAGCAGCTTGGACGGGGGAAAAGCTTTCTTT. This translates into CASSLDGGKAFF.

Details on this clone: The sample has other DNA sequences that encode this CDR3 too. The rearrangement joins TRBV7-9 to TRBJ1-2, with D perhaps matching TRBD1 (6 bases). V was pared by 5 bases and J by 2 bases, with 15 bases between. This CDR3 spans 15 amino acids. The V gene's germline CDR1 is SEHNR and CDR2 FQNEAQ (reference sequence). Here the CDR3 reads CASSPGGQGNYGYTF. The CDR3 DNA reads as TGTGCCAGCAGCCCGGGGGGGCAAGGGAACTATGGCTACACCTTC.

The rearrangement joins TRBV5-4 to TRBJ1-4; TRBD1 matches at 10 bases. Germline values: CDR1 SGHNT, CDR2 YYREEE (reference sequence). The V segment lost 5 bases and the J segment 8 bases; nucleotides outside the gene matches: 3. The CDR3 length is 13 residues. Written as DNA, the CDR3 is TGTGCCAGCAGGGACAGGGGGGAAGAAAAACTGTTTTTT. Protein product: CASRDRGEEKLFF.